This T cell receptor (beta chain) came from a study of T cells in Graves' hyperthyroidism and ophthalmopathy. About the research overall: Peripheral blood was taken when the disease was first diagnosed, before any treatment began.

Study-wide findings and caveats: Ophthalmopathy was distinguished from stable hyperthyroidism by 13 V-J signatures. Blood held most thyroid clonotypes expanded above 0.001 frequency.

TCR beta CDR3 regions were amplified from RNA transcripts. With the HTBI primer set, the TCR CDR3 went through a first round of RT-PCR. One entry per CDR3 protein results from TCRdb running MiXCR on the multiplex PCR reads. The sample comprises some 770,000 distinct CDR3 sequences, about 16% of which are singletons, and under 9.5% rests with the top ten. This clonotype occurred a few times. Its antigen is unidentified. Germline V gene data show CDR1 as MRHNA and CDR2 as SNTAGT. CDR3 length: 13 amino acids. Trimming stripped 5 bases from V and 1 base from J, with 8 bases between. The receptor was derived from a young man with Graves' hyperthyroidism. Specimen: blood. The J gene is TRBJ1-1, the V gene TRBV6-4; D gene unclear. CDR3 protein: CASSSNPNTEAFF. The CDR3 coding sequence is TGTGCCAGCAGTAGTAACCCGAACACTGAAGCTTTCTTT.